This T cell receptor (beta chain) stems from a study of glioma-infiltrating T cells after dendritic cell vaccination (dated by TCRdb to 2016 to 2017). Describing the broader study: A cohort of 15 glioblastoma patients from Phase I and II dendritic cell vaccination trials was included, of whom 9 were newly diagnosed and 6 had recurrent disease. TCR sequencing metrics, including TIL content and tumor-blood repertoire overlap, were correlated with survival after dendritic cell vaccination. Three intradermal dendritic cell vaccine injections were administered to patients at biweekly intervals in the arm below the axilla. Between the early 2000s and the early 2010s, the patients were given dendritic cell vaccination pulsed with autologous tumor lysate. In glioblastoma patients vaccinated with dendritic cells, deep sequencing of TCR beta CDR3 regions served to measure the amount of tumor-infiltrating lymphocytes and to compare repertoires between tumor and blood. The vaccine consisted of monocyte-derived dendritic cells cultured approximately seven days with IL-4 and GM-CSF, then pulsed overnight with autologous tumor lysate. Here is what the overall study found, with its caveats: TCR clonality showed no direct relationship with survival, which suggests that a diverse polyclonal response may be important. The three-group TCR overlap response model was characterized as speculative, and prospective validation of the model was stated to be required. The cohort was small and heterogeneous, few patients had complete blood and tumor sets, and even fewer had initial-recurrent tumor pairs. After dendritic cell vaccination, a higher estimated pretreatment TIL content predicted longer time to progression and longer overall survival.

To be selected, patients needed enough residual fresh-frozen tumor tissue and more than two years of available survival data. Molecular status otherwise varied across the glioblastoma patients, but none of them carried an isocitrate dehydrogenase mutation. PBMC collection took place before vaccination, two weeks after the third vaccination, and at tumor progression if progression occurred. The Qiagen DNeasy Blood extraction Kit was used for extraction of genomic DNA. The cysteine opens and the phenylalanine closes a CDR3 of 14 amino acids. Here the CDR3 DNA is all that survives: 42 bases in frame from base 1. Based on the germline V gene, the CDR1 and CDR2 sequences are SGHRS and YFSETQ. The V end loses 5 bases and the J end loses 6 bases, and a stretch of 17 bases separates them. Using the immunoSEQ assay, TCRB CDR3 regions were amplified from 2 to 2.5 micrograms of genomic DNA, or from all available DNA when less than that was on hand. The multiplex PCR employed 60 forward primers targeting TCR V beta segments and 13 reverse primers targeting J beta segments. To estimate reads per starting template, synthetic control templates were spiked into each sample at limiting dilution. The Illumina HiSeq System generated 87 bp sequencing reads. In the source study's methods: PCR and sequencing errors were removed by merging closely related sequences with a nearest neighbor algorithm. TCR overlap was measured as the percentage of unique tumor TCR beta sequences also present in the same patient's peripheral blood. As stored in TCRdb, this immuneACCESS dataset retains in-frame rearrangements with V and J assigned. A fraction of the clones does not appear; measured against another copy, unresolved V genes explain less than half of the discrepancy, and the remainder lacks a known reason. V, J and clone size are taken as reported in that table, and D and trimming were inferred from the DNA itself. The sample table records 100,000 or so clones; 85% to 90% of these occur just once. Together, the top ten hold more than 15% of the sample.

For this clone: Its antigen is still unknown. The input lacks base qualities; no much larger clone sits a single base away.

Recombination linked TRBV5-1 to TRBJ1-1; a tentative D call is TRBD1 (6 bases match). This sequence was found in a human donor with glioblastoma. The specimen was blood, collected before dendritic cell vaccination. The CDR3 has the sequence CASRAGTTVAEAFF. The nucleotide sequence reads TGCGCCAGCAGGGCCGGGACAACTGTAGCTGAAGCTTTCTTT.